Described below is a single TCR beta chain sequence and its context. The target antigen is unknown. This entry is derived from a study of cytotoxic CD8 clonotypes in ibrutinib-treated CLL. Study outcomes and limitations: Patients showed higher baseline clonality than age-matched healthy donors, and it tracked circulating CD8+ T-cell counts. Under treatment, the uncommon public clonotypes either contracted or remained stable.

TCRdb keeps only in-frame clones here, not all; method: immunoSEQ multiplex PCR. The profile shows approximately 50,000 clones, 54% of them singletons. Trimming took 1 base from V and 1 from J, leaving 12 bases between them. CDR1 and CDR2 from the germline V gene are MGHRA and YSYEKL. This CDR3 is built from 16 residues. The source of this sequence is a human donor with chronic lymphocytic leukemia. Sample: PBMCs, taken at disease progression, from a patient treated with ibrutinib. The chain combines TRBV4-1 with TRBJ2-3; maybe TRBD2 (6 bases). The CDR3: CASSQVAGSGTDTQYF. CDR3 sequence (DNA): TGCGCCAGCAGCCAAGTGGCGGGATCGGGCACAGATACGCAGTATTTT.